This T cell receptor (beta chain) was identified in a study of T cells in Graves' hyperthyroidism and ophthalmopathy (dated by TCRdb to 2018 to 2020). In terms of the full investigation: Peripheral blood was collected at initial diagnosis, before any treatment. TCR V-J signatures able to tell the groups apart were searched for in a discovery cohort of 90 to 100 patients, of whom around 42 had Graves' ophthalmopathy and roughly 59 had stable Graves' hyperthyroidism. Prospective prediction of ophthalmopathy was tested in an independent validation cohort consisting of roughly 20 hyperthyroidism patients and some 17 patients who later progressed to ophthalmopathy. The 100 discovery patients were divided at random into training and test sets in a 7:3 ratio. In addition, the study compared T-cell repertoires in thyroid tissue and in blood from over 5 Graves' hyperthyroidism patients. Following sampling, methimazole starting at 30 mg daily was given to hyperthyroidism patients, and high-dose intravenous methylprednisolone was given to ophthalmopathy patients. According to the paper, TCR Vbeta CDR3 sequencing was carried out on roughly 130 peripheral blood samples, which came from fewer than 50 ophthalmopathy, some 73 hyperthyroidism and roughly 17 progressor patients.

The sample holds many counts of this clonotype. Which antigen it targets is not known. No base-level quality is on record; no much larger clone is a single base apart. Based on the germline V gene, the CDR1 and CDR2 sequences are SGHAT and FQNNGV. From its cysteine to its phenylalanine, the CDR3 spans 14 amino acids. CDR3 DNA is the only sequence kept; it has 42 bases, read in frame from the first base. V drops 5 bases and J drops 2 bases, leaving 13 bases in between. Broad study findings and their caveats: Most expanded thyroid clonotypes (frequency above 0.001) were also detected in blood, suggesting blood repertoires may reflect thyroid immune responses. Ophthalmopathy was separated from stable hyperthyroidism by a 13 V-J signature model, with 85% to 90% sensitivity and around 81% specificity obtained in cross-validation and 80%/75% obtained in testing. In validation, the model predicted progression to ophthalmopathy a median of roughly six months before onset, with roughly 71% sensitivity and about 72% specificity. No statistical method was used to fix the sample size in advance, and group allocation was not hidden from the investigators.

TCR beta CDR3 regions were amplified from RNA transcripts. A first-round RT-PCR of the TCR CDR3 used the HTBI primer set with the Qiagen OneStep RT-PCR kit. A second multiplex PCR round built the libraries, followed by size selection and purification. Libraries were sequenced paired-end with 100 bp reads on an Illumina HiSeq2000. On the authors' methods: Raw data were processed with SOAPnuke, discarding reads with adapters, uncalled bases, mean Phred below 15, or no exact constant-primer or identifier match. COPE v1.2.5 was used to merge high-quality paired reads, and clonotypes were defined as unique nucleotide sequences. MiTCR v1.1 was used to align the clonotypes against IMGT TRBV, TRBD and TRBJ reference segments. The analysis was restricted to V-J combinations with a frequency above 0.0001, which together covered 99.2% of the repertoires. The TCS score was defined as F50 (clonal expansion) divided by E x V (chaos), with BLOSUM62-based TCRdist calculated between CDR3 peptides within each V-J. Welch's t-statistics and random forest reduced approximately 520 V-J features to roughly 13, which were used in a naive Bayes classifier (R e1071). Clones were called with MiXCR by TCRdb after fastp trimmed the public reads at Q25, and only in-frame beta chains were retained. For every CDR3 protein sequence, its rows merge into one entry that carries the most common genes and DNA. TCRdb's processing, not the authors' own work, is the source of the V and J calls. Within this sample are around 700,000 distinct CDR3 sequences, with around a sixth of them counted one time only. The ten biggest clones cover 16% of the sample.

The hyperthyroidism patients were between 18 and 65 years old and newly diagnosed, with a disease duration of less than 2 months. Any patient with an uncontrolled infection, another autoimmune disease, pregnancy or lactation was excluded. Diagnoses were based on clinical symptoms, serum thyroxine and TRAb, thyroid ultrasound and orbital computed tomography. For progressor patients, blood was drawn at the first diagnosis of hyperthyroidism, before any ophthalmopathy symptoms had appeared. Ficoll-Paque density gradient centrifugation was used to isolate PBMCs from about 9.4 ml of fresh peripheral blood. Patients classed as progressors first received a Graves' hyperthyroidism diagnosis and then went on to develop ophthalmopathy during follow-up. Total RNA was extracted using Trizol reagent, and RNA quality was assessed on an Agilent 2100 Bioanalyzer.

The sequence joins TRBV11-2 to TRBJ2-7; confidence is insufficient to name the D gene. Sequences were obtained from blood. The source is a woman between 50 and 59 years old with Graves' hyperthyroidism that later progressed to Graves' ophthalmopathy. This receptor has the CDR3 CASSTPAGPYEQYF. The DNA sequence is as follows: TGTGCCAGCAGCACCCCTGCCGGTCCCTACGAGCAGTACTTC. The full variable domain, with segments outside the CDR3 supplied by the reference TRBV11-2 and TRBJ2-7 proteins, appears as EAGVAQSPRYKIIEKRQSVAFWCNPISGHATLYWYQQILGQGPKLLIQFQNNGVVDDSQLPKDRFSAERLKGVDSTLKIQPAKLEDSAVYLCASSTPAGPYEQYFGPGTRLTVT.